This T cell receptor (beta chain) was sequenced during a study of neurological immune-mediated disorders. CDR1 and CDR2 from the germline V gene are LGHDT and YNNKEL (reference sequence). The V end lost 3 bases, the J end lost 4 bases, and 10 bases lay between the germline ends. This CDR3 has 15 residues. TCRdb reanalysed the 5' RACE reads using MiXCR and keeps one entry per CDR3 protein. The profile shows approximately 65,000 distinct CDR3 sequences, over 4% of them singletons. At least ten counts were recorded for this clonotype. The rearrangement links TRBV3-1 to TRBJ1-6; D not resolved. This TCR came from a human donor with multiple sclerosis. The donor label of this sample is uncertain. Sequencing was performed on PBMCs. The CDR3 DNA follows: TGTGCCAGCAGCCAGGGCTCAGGATATAATTCACCCCTCCACTTT. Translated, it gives CASSQGSGYNSPLHF.